The TCR beta chain under discussion was sequenced for a study of cytomegalovirus exposure and HLA in healthy donors. Study observations and caveats: Most likely, a cluster of highly shared sequence variants arose as a sequencing artifact. It was approximately 170 TCR beta chains that were listed as cytomegalovirus-associated. Presence/absence analyses supposed approximately even sequencing depth among donors. Most TCR sequences proved rare, with some public TCRs found in many donors.

The CDR3 totals 13 residues. Per germline, CDR1 MGHRA and CDR2 YSYEKL. V was shortened by 0 bases and J by 11 bases, with 11 bases between the two germline ends. Concerning this clone: The antigen is undetermined.

The PCR employed 60 Vbeta primers together with 13 Jbeta primers. The assay was immunoSEQ multiplex PCR, and TCRdb's table has in-frame clones only and misses some. The sample shows 100,000 to 150,000 clones, and over 1.5% sits with its ten largest clones. The TCR was taken from a woman in her thirties or forties in good health and CMV-seropositive. The genes are TRBV4-1 and TRBJ1-5; D may be TRBD1 (5 bases). Specimen: PBMCs. CDR3 sequence reads: CASSQDGASTQHF. The CDR3 DNA is TGCGCCAGCAGCCAAGATGGGGCTTCGACCCAGCATTTT.